This TCR beta chain was found in a study of patients and donors after allogeneic stem cell transplantation. TCRdb passed the RT-PCR reads through MiXCR, listing each CDR3 protein once. The sample carries about 960,000 distinct CDR3 sequences, 15% to 20% recorded once. The CDR3 length is 15 residues. The J segment lost 6 bases and the V segment lost 6 bases, leaving 14 bases of the junction unmatched. Material: blood, either unsorted or a sorted T cell fraction (not recorded which). The V gene is TRBV12-3 or TRBV12-4, the J gene TRBJ2-7, with TRBD1 identical over 7 bases. The origin of this receptor is a human donor who was either an allogeneic HSCT recipient or a stem cell or donor lymphocyte infusion donor (not recorded which). It is not recorded whose cells these are; they may come from a transplant donor. CDR3 sequence: CASSPQGQVFAEQYF. In DNA, the CDR3 is TGTGCCAGCAGCCCACAGGGGCAAGTTTTTGCCGAGCAGTACTTC.